The present entry profiles one T cell receptor (beta chain) with its context. Its antigen is undetermined. Co-extraction of RNA and DNA was performed on about 19-32 mg of unsorted bulk tissue. Those sampled were patients whose primary liver carcinoma was treated by surgical resection. CDR1 SGHKS and CDR2 YYEKEE come from the germline V gene (reference sequence). This CDR3 has 13 residues. V dropped 8 bases and J dropped 8 bases, with 17 bases sitting between them. This sample was taken from a study of tumor-infiltrating lymphocytes in primary liver carcinoma. General observations from the study: Tumors carried a top-250-clone fraction significantly exceeding that of blood (p = 0.039).

Total RNA (roughly 550 ng) served as template for TCR beta cDNA synthesis primed by a constant-region primer. ARM-PCR, slightly modified, supplied the TCR beta libraries through three nested multiplex PCR rounds. TRBV1-TRBV30 forward primers paired with a C-beta reverse primer drove the first two PCR rounds, about 9 cycles each. TCRdb called the multiplex PCR reads again in MiXCR, with one record for every CDR3 protein. Here the sample spans 100,000 or so distinct CDR3 sequences, roughly 80% being singletons. Sequences were obtained from liver tumor tissue from sampling region 3. Subset meaning: tumor region T3, left-lateral pole. The gene calls are TRBV5-5 and TRBJ2-4, with D maybe TRBD1 (5 bases). This TCR was sampled from a man in his forties with primary liver carcinoma and hepatitis B virus infection. The CDR3 nucleotides are TGTGCCAGTAGCAGTGATCTAGGGGACATTCAGTACTTC. It yields the protein CASSSDLGDIQYF.